This is a list of T cell receptor beta chains from one sample in a study of Graves' ophthalmopathy and Graves' hyperthyroidism. Each CDR3 protein gets one entry after TCRdb re-called the multiplex PCR reads with MiXCR. The sample lists roughly 500,000 distinct CDR3 sequences; approximately 15% were seen once. The sample comprised blood. The receptor source for this set is a woman aged 25 to 45 with Graves' ophthalmopathy. CDR3s include the opening cysteine and the closing phenylalanine or tryptophan. The D gene is left open where the match is weak. Size values are once, few and many counts, or a class for expanded clones, and some rows have none.

many TRBJ2-7 NA TRBV9 CANSEGGGGIDEQYF TGTGCCAACAGCGAGGGAGGGGGGGGCATCGACGAGCAGTACTTC
many TRBJ2-5 TRBD2 TRBV12-3/TRBV12-4 CASSFGGSSETQYF TGTGCCAGCAGTTTCGGCGGGAGTTCGGAGACCCAGTACTTC
many TRBJ1-5 TRBD1 TRBV28 CASSSTTGGNNQPQHF TGTGCCAGCAGCTCAACCACAGGGGGCAACAATCAGCCCCAGCATTTT
many TRBJ1-6 NA TRBV12-3/TRBV12-4 CASRPRVGSPLHF TGTGCCAGCAGACCCCGAGTGGGATCACCCCTCCACTTT
NA TRBJ2-4 TRBD1 TRBV12-3/TRBV12-4 CASSPGQGGIQYF TGTGCCAGCAGCCCCGGACAGGGAGGCATTCAGTACTTC
many TRBJ1-5 NA TRBV19 CASTYVGNQPQHF TGTGCCAGTACCTACGTCGGCAATCAGCCCCAGCATTTT
many TRBJ2-5 NA TRBV29-1 CSVEETPETQYF TGCAGCGTTGAAGAGACCCCGGAGACCCAGTACTTC
many TRBJ1-5 TRBD1 TRBV27 CASSFAGGGNQPQHF TGTGCCAGCAGTTTTGCAGGGGGTGGCAATCAGCCCCAGCATTTT
many TRBJ2-2 NA TRBV30 CAWSPLTGELFF TGTGCCTGGAGCCCACTCACCGGGGAGCTGTTTTTT
few TRBJ2-7 NA TRBV11-2 CASSPSLSPSYEQYF TGTGCCAGCAGCCCCTCATTGAGCCCCTCCTACGAGCAGTACTTC